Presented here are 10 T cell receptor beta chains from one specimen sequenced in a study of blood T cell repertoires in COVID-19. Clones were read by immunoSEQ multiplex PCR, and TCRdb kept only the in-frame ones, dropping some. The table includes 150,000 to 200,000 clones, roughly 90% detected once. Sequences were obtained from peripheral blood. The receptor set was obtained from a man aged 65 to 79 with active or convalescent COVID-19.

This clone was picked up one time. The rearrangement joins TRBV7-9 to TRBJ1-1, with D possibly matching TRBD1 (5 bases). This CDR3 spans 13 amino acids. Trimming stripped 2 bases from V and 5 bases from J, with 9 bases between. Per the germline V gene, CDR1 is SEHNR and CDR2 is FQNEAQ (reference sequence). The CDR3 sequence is CASSLSGGTEAFF. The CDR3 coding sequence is TGTGCCAGCAGCTTAAGCGGGGGAACTGAAGCTTTCTTT.

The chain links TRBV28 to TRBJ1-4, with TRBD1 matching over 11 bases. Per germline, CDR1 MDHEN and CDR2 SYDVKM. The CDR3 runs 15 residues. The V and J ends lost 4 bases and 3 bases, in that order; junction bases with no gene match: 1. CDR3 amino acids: CASSWTGGSNEKLFF. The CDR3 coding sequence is TGTGCCAGCAGTTGGACAGGGGGCTCTAATGAAAAACTGTTTTTT.

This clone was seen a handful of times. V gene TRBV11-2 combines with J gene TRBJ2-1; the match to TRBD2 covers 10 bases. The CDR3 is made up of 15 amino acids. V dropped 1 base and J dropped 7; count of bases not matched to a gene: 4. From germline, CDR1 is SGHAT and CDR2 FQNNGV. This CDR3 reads CASSLVSGRWNEQFF. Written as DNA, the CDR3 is TGTGCCAGCAGCTTAGTTAGCGGGAGGTGGAATGAGCAGTTCTTC. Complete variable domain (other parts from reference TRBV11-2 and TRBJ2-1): EAGVAQSPRYKIIEKRQSVAFWCNPISGHATLYWYQQILGQGPKLLIQFQNNGVVDDSQLPKDRFSAERLKGVDSTLKIQPAKLEDSAVYLCASSLVSGRWNEQFFGPGTRLTVL.

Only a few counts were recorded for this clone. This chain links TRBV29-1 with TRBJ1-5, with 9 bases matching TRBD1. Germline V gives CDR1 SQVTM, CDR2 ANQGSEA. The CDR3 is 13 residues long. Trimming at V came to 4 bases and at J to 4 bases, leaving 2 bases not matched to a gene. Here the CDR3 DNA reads TGCAGCGTTGGGACAGGGGCAAATCAGCCCCAGCATTTT. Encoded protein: CSVGTGANQPQHF.

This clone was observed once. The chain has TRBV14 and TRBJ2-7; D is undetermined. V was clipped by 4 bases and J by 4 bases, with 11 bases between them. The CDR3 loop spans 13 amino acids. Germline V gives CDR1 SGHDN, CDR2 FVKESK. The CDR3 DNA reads TGTGCCAGCAGCCCCAGCGCCCTTTACGAGCAGTACTTC. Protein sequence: CASSPSALYEQYF.

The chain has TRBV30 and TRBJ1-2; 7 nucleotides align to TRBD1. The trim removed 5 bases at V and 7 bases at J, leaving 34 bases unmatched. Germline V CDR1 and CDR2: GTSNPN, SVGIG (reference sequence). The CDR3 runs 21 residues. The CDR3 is CAWFTAGGSITSEYLMSGYTF. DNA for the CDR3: TGTGCCTGGTTCACGGCAGGGGGGTCGATTACAAGCGAGTATTTGATGAGTGGCTACACCTTC.

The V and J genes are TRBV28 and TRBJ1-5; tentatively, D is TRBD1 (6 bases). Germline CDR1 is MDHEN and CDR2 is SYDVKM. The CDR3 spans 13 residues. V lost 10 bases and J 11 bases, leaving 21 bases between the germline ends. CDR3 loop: CAISGQTISSQHF. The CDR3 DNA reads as TGTGCCATTTCCGGACAGACAATCAGTTCCCAGCATTTT. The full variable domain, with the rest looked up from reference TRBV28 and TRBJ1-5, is DVKVTQSSRYLVKRTGEKVFLECVQDMDHENMFWYRQDPGLGLRLIYFSYDVKMKEKGDIPEGYSVSREKKERFSLILESASTNQTSMYLCAISGQTISSQHFGDGTRLSIL.

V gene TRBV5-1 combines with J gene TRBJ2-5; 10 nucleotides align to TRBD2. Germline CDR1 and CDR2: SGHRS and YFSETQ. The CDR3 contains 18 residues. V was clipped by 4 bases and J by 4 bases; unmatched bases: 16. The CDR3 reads CASSLKVQAGGLGETQYF. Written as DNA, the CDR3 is TGCGCCAGCAGCCTGAAAGTCCAAGCGGGGGGGCTCGGAGAGACCCAGTACTTC. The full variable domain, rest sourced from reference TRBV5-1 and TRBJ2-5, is KAGVTQTPRYLIKTRGQQVTLSCSPISGHRSVSWYQQTPGQGLQFLFEYFSETQRNKGNFPGRFSGRQFSNSRSEMNVSTLELGDSALYLCASSLKVQAGGLGETQYFGPGTRLLVL.

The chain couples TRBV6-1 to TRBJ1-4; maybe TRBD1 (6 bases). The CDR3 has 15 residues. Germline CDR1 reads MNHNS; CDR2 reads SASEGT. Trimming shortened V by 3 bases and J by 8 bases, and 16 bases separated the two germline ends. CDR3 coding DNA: TGTGCCAGCAGTGAGGCAATAGGGACATCCGAAAAACTGTTTTTT. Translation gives CASSEAIGTSEKLFF.

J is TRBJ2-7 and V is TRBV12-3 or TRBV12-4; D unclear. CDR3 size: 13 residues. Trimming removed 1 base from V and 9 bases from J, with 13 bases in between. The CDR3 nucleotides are TGTGCCAGCAGTTTAGGTGGTAGCCCTGTGCAGTACTTC. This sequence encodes CASSLGGSPVQYF.